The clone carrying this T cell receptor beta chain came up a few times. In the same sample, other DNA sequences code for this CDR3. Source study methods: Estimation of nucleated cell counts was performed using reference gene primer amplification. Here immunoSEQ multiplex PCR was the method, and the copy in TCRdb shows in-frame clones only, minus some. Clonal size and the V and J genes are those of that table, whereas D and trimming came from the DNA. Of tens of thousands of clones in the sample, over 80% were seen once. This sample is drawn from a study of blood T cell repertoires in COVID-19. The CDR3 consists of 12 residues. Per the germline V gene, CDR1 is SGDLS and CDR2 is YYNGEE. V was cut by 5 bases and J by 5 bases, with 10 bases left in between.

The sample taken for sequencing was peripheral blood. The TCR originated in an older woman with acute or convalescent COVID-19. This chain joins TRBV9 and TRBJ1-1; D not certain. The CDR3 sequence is CASSPGTTEAFF. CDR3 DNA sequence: TGTGCCAGCAGTCCAGGCACTACTGAAGCTTTCTTT.